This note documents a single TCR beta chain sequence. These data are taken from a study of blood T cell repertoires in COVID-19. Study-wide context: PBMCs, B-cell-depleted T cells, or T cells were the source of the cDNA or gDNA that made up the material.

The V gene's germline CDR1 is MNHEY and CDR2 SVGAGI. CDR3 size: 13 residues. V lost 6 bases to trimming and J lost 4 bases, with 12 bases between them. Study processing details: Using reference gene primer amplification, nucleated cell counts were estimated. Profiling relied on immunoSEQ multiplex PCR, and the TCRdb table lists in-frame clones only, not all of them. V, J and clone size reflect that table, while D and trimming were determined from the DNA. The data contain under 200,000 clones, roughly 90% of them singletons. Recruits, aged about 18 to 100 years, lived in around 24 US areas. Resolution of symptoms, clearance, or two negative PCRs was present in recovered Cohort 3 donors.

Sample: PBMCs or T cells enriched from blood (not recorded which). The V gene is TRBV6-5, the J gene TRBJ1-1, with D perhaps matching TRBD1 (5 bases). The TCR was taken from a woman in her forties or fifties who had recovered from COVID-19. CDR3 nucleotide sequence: TGTGCCAGCAGCCTAGGGGTTGGCACTGAAGCTTTCTTT. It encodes CASSLGVGTEAFF.